Each of the 31 T cell receptor beta chains below was sequenced from the same sample in a study of beta chain features in type 1 diabetes. The entirety of the isolated RNA underwent reverse transcription, so expressed TCRB transcripts were sequenced. Sequencing used immunoSEQ multiplex PCR; TCRdb keeps in-frame clones, though not all of them. The sample consists of under 250,000 clones, roughly 14% of them appearing once. Sequenced material: naive CD4+ T cells from blood. These receptors were taken from a middle-aged woman in good health.

This clone was observed a handful of times. Different DNA sequences within this sample yield the same CDR3. This chain links TRBV5-1 with TRBJ1-5, with no clear D. The CDR3 extends over 13 amino acids. V shed 2 bases and J shed 5 bases, with 8 bases lying between them. Germline CDR1 reads SGHRS; CDR2 reads YFSETQ. As DNA, the CDR3 is TGCGCCAGCAGCTTTGAGGGAGATCAGCCCCAGCATTTT. This sequence encodes CASSFEGDQPQHF.

The V call is TRBV12-5, the J call TRBJ1-2; D call uncertain. Per germline, CDR1 LGHNT and CDR2 FRNRAP. The CDR3 has 14 amino acids. Deletions cut 5 bases from V and 8 bases from J, with 18 bases between. The CDR3 coding sequence is TGTGCTAGTGGTGACTCAGGCAGGCCGGGGGGCTACACCTTC. It translates to CASGDSGRPGGYTF.

J is TRBJ2-7 and V is TRBV19, with TRBD1 as a possible D gene (6 bases). V was cut by 5 bases and J by 2 bases, with 19 bases left in between. Germline V gives CDR1 LNHDA, CDR2 SQIVND (reference sequence). The CDR3 extends over 16 amino acids. CDR3: CASSDPAGTKPYEQYF. The CDR3 DNA reads as TGTGCCAGTAGTGACCCAGCCGGGACAAAACCCTACGAGCAGTACTTC.

This clone was seen a handful of times. This chain uses TRBV18 with TRBJ2-5; no clear D gene. CDR1 and CDR2 (germline): KGHSH, LQKENI. The CDR3 runs 15 residues. Trimming pared 0 bases from V and 2 bases from J, leaving 10 bases between. The DNA of the CDR3 is TGTGCCAGCTCACCACCGGTGTCAGAACAAGAGACCCAGTACTTC. Translating it yields CASSPPVSEQETQYF. The full variable domain, with the rest looked up from reference TRBV18 and TRBJ2-5, is NAGVMQNPRHLVRRRGQEARLRCSPMKGHSHVYWYRQLPEEGLKFMVYLQKENIIDESGMPKERFSAEFPKEGPSILRIQQVVRGDSAAYFCASSPPVSEQETQYFGPGTRLLVL.

The chain is built from TRBV5-1 and TRBJ2-5; weak D call: TRBD2 (5 bases). The CDR3 sequence is 15 residues long. Trimming shortened V by 0 bases and J by 4 bases, and 13 bases separated the two germline ends. Germline V lookup: CDR1 SGHRS, CDR2 YFSETQ. DNA for the CDR3: TGCGCCAGCAGCTTGGGAGGGAGTGTAGGAGAGACCCAGTACTTC. This gives the protein CASSLGGSVGETQYF.

The chain carries TRBV18 and TRBJ1-1; 7 nucleotides line up with TRBD1. The CDR3 sequence is 15 residues long. CDR1 is KGHSH and CDR2 is LQKENI in the germline V gene. V shed 3 bases, J shed 4 bases, and the junction held 8 bases outside the gene matches. The CDR3 DNA reads TGTGCCAGCTCACCCTCGACAGGGTTTAGCACTGAAGCTTTCTTT. Translation: CASSPSTGFSTEAFF.

The V and J genes are TRBV19 and TRBJ1-2, with a possible D match to TRBD1 (6 bases). The germline V gene has CDR1 LNHDA and CDR2 SQIVND (reference sequence). CDR3 length equals 16 residues. V lost 7 bases to trimming and J lost 3 bases, with 21 bases between them. CDR3 sequence reads: CASKPLDSSIHYGYTF. In nucleotides, the CDR3 is TGTGCCAGTAAACCCCTGGACAGCTCTATTCACTATGGCTACACCTTC.

CDR3 bases: TGTGCCAGCAGCCTCCGCGGGGGTCGGGCAGATACGCAGTATTTT. The encoded protein is CASSLRGGRADTQYF. The V call is TRBV11-2, the J call TRBJ2-3, with 7 bases aligning to TRBD2. The ends lost 5 bases at V and 4 bases at J; junction bases unmatched: 9. Germline-derived CDR1 and CDR2 are SGHAT and FQNNGV. There are 15 residues in the CDR3.

The chain employs TRBV6-5 and TRBJ1-6; D gene unclear. From germline, CDR1 is MNHEY and CDR2 SVGAGI. The CDR3 runs to 14 residues. Trimming took 5 bases from V and 6 from J, leaving 11 bases between them. The CDR3 protein is CASSAPRVNSPLHF. As DNA, the CDR3 is TGTGCCAGCAGTGCCCCCCGGGTTAATTCACCCCTCCACTTT.

The V call is TRBV14, the J call TRBJ1-1, with D unresolved. CDR1 is SGHDN and CDR2 is FVKESK in the germline V gene. The germline V and J ends were trimmed by 1 base and 1 base, with 4 bases remaining between them. This CDR3 contains 13 residues. The CDR3 region is CASSQVANTEAFF. CDR3 in DNA: TGTGCCAGCAGCCAAGTAGCGAACACTGAAGCTTTCTTT.

This clone was seen only a few times. This rearrangement joins TRBV13 to TRBJ1-6; 7 nucleotides agree with TRBD1. Germline V gene lookup returns CDR1 PRHDT and CDR2 FYEKMQ (reference sequence). V shed 5 bases and J 6 bases; nucleotides not matched to a gene: 13. The CDR3 sequence is 17 residues long. The DNA for the CDR3 is TGTGCCAGCAGCCCTCGGACAGGAAGGAAATTTAATTCACCCCTCCACTTT. It encodes CASSPRTGRKFNSPLHF.

The genes are TRBV5-1 and TRBJ2-5; 8 bases line up with TRBD2. The CDR3 totals 17 residues. V was pared by 1 base and J by 3 bases, with 11 bases of the junction left unmatched. Germline CDR1 reads SGHRS; CDR2 reads YFSETQ. The CDR3 coding sequence is TGCGCCAGCAGCTTGTCGGTCGGGGGGGCCGTAGAAGAGACCCAGTACTTC. Translating it yields CASSLSVGGAVEETQYF.

The sample holds a few counts of this clone. The chain employs TRBV18 and TRBJ2-7; 9 bases fit TRBD2. Germline values: CDR1 KGHSH, CDR2 LQKENI. J gave up 4 bases and V 1 base, and 14 bases lay outside the gene matches. This CDR3 spans 18 amino acids. DNA for the CDR3: TGTGCCAGCTCACCACTCCCGCGTTGGGGTAGCGGGGGATACGAGCAGTACTTC. Translated: CASSPLPRWGSGGYEQYF.

This chain joins TRBV18 and TRBJ2-6; 12 positions match TRBD1. Germline V lookup: CDR1 KGHSH, CDR2 LQKENI. J lost 0 bases, V lost 8 bases, and 11 bases had no gene match. CDR3 length: 19 residues. CDR3 nucleotides: TGTGCCAGCCAGTCCGGGACAGGGGGCCCCTACTCTGGGGCCAACGTCCTGACTTTC. Translating gives CASQSGTGGPYSGANVLTF.

The CDR3 here is CASSGGQGSRPQHF. DNA for the CDR3: TGTGCCAGCAGTGGAGGCCAGGGATCCAGGCCCCAGCATTTT. The chain couples TRBV2 to TRBJ1-5; D is perhaps TRBD1 (5 bases). V was cut by 4 bases and J by 9 bases, with 16 bases left in between. Germline values: CDR1 SNHLY, CDR2 FYNNEI. This CDR3 has 14 amino acids.

The rearrangement joins TRBV6-6 to TRBJ2-1; a weak D match, TRBD1 (6 bases). Germline CDR1 reads MNHNY; CDR2 reads SVGAGI (reference sequence). Trimming removed 4 bases from V and 7 bases from J, with 20 bases in between. This CDR3 region has 16 residues. CDR3 region: CASSLTTVSRGNEQFF. CDR3 coding DNA: TGTGCCAGCAGTTTAACCACAGTCAGTAGGGGGAATGAGCAGTTCTTC.

This clone was recorded many times. CDR3 nucleotides: TGCGCCAGCAGCCAAGAGCCAGGCCATCAGCCCCAGCATTTT. Translating it yields CASSQEPGHQPQHF. The chain has TRBV4-3 and TRBJ1-5; D unresolved. Trimming left V 0 bases short and J 5 bases short, with 8 bases between. Germline CDR1 reads LGHNA; CDR2 reads YSLEER. The CDR3 consists of 14 residues.

This clone was recorded a few times. J is TRBJ1-5 and V is TRBV6-1; D ambiguous. CDR1 MNHNS and CDR2 SASEGT come from the germline V gene. The V and J ends lost 3 bases and 9 bases respectively, with 12 bases between them. CDR3 length: 13 amino acids. This CDR3 is CASSDLDEGPQHF. CDR3 sequence (DNA): TGTGCCAGCAGTGATCTAGACGAGGGGCCCCAGCATTTT.

This clone showed up just a few times. The rearrangement links TRBV7-2 to TRBJ2-7, with 7 bases fitting TRBD1. Germline V gene lookup returns CDR1 SGHTA and CDR2 FQGNSA. Germline trimming cut 5 bases from V and 4 bases from J; bases unmatched to any gene: 8. The CDR3 runs to 14 residues. The CDR3 nucleotides are TGTGCCAGCAGCGTATCCGGGACAGCTTACGAGCAGTACTTC. It yields the protein CASSVSGTAYEQYF. The full variable domain, its missing parts supplied by reference TRBV7-2 and TRBJ2-7, is GAGVSQSPSNKVTEKGKDVELRCDPISGHTALYWYRQSLGQGLEFLIYFQGNSAPDKSGLPSDRFSAERTGGSVSTLTIQRTQQEDSAVYLCASSVSGTAYEQYFGPGTRLTVT.

Here the CDR3 DNA reads TGTGCCAGCCGGGACAGCCACATAGAGACCCAGTACTTC. As protein: CASRDSHIETQYF. The chain uses TRBV6-5 and TRBJ2-5; 7 nucleotides match TRBD1. The germline V gene has CDR1 MNHEY and CDR2 SVGAGI. V was pared by 8 bases and J by 4 bases, with 7 bases of the junction left unmatched. The CDR3 is 13 residues long.

V gene TRBV5-1 combines with J gene TRBJ2-7, with TRBD1 matching 9 bases. The CDR3 sequence is 15 residues long. J gave up 5 bases and V 5 bases, and 11 bases lay outside the gene matches. In germline, CDR1 is SGHRS, CDR2 YFSETQ. In DNA, the CDR3 is TGCGCCAGCAGTAAGGGACAGGGTACGGGACACGAGCAGTACTTC. Amino acids: CASSKGQGTGHEQYF.

This clone was detected only a few times. V gene TRBV5-1 combines with J gene TRBJ1-5; D is undetermined. V was pared by 2 bases and J by 0 bases, with 9 bases between. CDR1 SGHRS and CDR2 YFSETQ come from the germline V gene. The CDR3 is 15 amino acids. CDR3 amino acids: CASSFSGNSNQPQHF. The CDR3 nucleotides are TGCGCCAGCAGCTTTTCAGGAAATAGCAATCAGCCCCAGCATTTT.

The CDR3 sequence is CATSRTSGGEETQYF. The CDR3 DNA follows: TGTGCCACCAGCAGGACTAGCGGGGGGGAAGAGACCCAGTACTTC. The chain employs TRBV15 and TRBJ2-5, with 14 bases matching TRBD2. The CDR3 has 15 amino acids. V trimming: 3 bases; J trimming: 3 bases; junction bases outside the gene matches: 0. Germline CDR1 reads LNHNV; CDR2 reads YYDKDF (reference sequence).

A few counts support this clone. The chain combines TRBV7-2 with TRBJ2-1, with D perhaps TRBD1 (5 bases). The CDR3 runs 15 residues. CDR1 and CDR2 (germline): SGHTA, FQGNSA. The V and J ends lost 3 bases and 8 bases respectively, with 17 bases between them. The CDR3 bases are TGTGCCAGCAGCTTGGGGCAGAAGGAGAGCGATGAGCAGTTCTTC. Translated, it gives CASSLGQKESDEQFF.

This clone was picked up many times. The chain couples TRBV29-1 to TRBJ2-3; 9 bases match TRBD2. Per the germline V gene, CDR1 is SQVTM and CDR2 is ANQGSEA. The CDR3 spans 14 residues. The V gene end was trimmed by 8 bases and the J gene end by 0 bases; junction bases not matched to a gene: 6. The CDR3 loop reads CSTLAGFSTDTQYF. In DNA, the CDR3 is TGCAGCACTCTAGCGGGGTTTAGCACAGATACGCAGTATTTT.

This clone was counted a few times. The genes are TRBV27 and TRBJ2-7, with 9 bases lining up with TRBD2. This CDR3 comprises 16 residues. From germline, CDR1 is MNHEY and CDR2 SMNVEV (reference sequence). The V and J ends lost 5 bases and 3 bases, in that order; junction bases with no gene match: 11. The CDR3 DNA reads as TGTGCCAGCAGTCCTCGAGGTAGCGGGGGACACTACGAGCAGTACTTC. This codes for CASSPRGSGGHYEQYF.

The genes are TRBV27 and TRBJ2-7; TRBD1 agrees at 9 bases. Germline lookup yields CDR1 MNHEY and CDR2 SMNVEV (reference sequence). Unmatched junction bases numbered 10, after V lost 10 bases and J lost 3 bases. The CDR3 spans 14 residues. Here the CDR3 reads CATPPGTGFYEQYF. The CDR3 DNA sequence: TGTGCCACGCCCCCCGGGACAGGGTTCTACGAGCAGTACTTC.

The CDR3 nucleotides read TGTGCCAGCAGTGAATCCATCTCCTATAATTCACCCCTCCACTTT. Translation: CASSESISYNSPLHF. This chain uses TRBV25-1 with TRBJ1-6; D remains ambiguous. Germline CDR1 MGHDK, CDR2 SYGVNS. This CDR3 spans 15 amino acids. Trimming stripped 1 base from V and 0 bases from J, with 4 bases between.

This clone showed up just a few times. The V gene is TRBV19, the J gene TRBJ2-3, with TRBD2 matching over 12 bases. The CDR3 extends over 16 amino acids. V lost 5 bases, J lost 2 bases, and 5 bases stayed unmatched. Germline CDR1 LNHDA, CDR2 SQIVND (reference sequence). CDR3 nucleotide sequence: TGTGCCAGTAGTTTCCTAGCGGGGGGGGTCACAGATACGCAGTATTTT. Its translation: CASSFLAGGVTDTQYF.

CDR3 nucleotide sequence: TGTGCCAGTAGTGGATCTCGTGGATTGGGGCCGAGGACTGAAGCTTTCTTT. Protein product: CASSGSRGLGPRTEAFF. The genes are TRBV19 and TRBJ1-1, with D possibly matching TRBD1 (5 bases). V shed 5 bases and J shed 5 bases, with 24 bases lying between them. From germline, CDR1 is LNHDA and CDR2 SQIVND (reference sequence). CDR3 size: 17 residues.

The V and J genes are TRBV19 and TRBJ2-5, with 9 nucleotides matching TRBD1. Germline values: CDR1 LNHDA, CDR2 SQIVND (reference sequence). The V and J ends lost 1 base and 5 bases, in that order; junction bases with no gene match: 5. The CDR3 length is 15 residues. The CDR3: CASSIVGQGRETQYF. In DNA form, the CDR3 reads TGTGCCAGTAGTATAGTAGGACAGGGGCGGGAGACCCAGTACTTC.